This entry features one T cell receptor (beta chain) sequence. Germline V CDR1 and CDR2: GTSNPN, SVGIG (reference sequence). The germline V and J ends were trimmed by 2 bases and 4 bases, with 19 bases remaining between them. The CDR3 runs to 16 residues. The data stem from a study of CD8 T cells in Susac syndrome. RNA in amounts of roughly 0.5 to 1 ug was reverse transcribed with random hexamers. TCRdb re-analysed the immunoSEQ multiplex PCR reads in MiXCR, keeping a single row per CDR3 protein. The data show about 120,000 distinct CDR3 sequences, roughly 92% seen once. The V gene is TRBV30, the J gene TRBJ2-3; the D gene is possibly TRBD2 (5 bases). This clonotype was obtained from a human donor in good health. The material sequenced was CD8+ T cells from PBMCs. The chain's CDR3 is CAWSRSRPRVADTQYF. CDR3 nucleotide sequence: TGTGCCTGGAGTCGCTCGCGTCCGAGGGTGGCAGATACGCAGTATTTT.